A selection of T cell receptor beta chains follows, all from one sample in a study of blood T cell repertoires in COVID-19. Clones were sequenced by immunoSEQ multiplex PCR, and TCRdb holds only the in-frame ones, with some missing. The data contain approximately 46,000 clones, roughly 89% of them singletons. Specimen: peripheral blood. Receptors were obtained from a man aged 65-85 years with active COVID-19. Both conserved end residues are part of each CDR3. D genes are given only for firm matches. Expanded clones are given a class, and other clones once, few, many or no size at all.

d_gene,abundance,v_gene,j_gene,CDR3nt,CDR3aa
.,.,TRBV3-1/TRBV3-2,TRBJ2-7,TGTGCCAGCAGCCAAGATTTAGGCGGGACCTACGAGCAGTACTTC,CASSQDLGGTYEQYF
.,.,TRBV18,TRBJ2-7,TGTGCCAGCTCACCTCAGGGGAGCTCCTACGAGCAGTACTTC,CASSPQGSSYEQYF
.,.,TRBV27,TRBJ1-5,TGTGCCAGCAGCCCTTGGCAGGGCAATCAGCCCCAGCATTTT,CASSPWQGNQPQHF
TRBD1,.,TRBV10-2,TRBJ2-2,TGCGCCAGCACCGAAGGACAGGGCACCGGGGAGCTGTTTTTT,CASTEGQGTGELFF
TRBD1,once,TRBV6-6,TRBJ1-6,TGTGCCAGCAGGCAGACAGGGTGGGATTCACCCCTCCACTTT,CASRQTGWDSPLHF
.,.,TRBV7-2,TRBJ2-2,TGTGCCAGCAGCCCCCGACAGGGAGGCACCGGGGAGCTGTTTTTT,CASSPRQGGTGELFF
.,.,TRBV24-1,TRBJ1-5,TGTGCCACCAGTGATTTTGTTCCTCCCGAAGACACTTCACGAAACAATCAGCCCCAGCATTTT,CATSDFVPPEDTSRNNQPQHF
.,.,TRBV30,TRBJ1-2,TGTGCCTTGGACGGGAACACCTTTTATGGCTACACCTTC,CALDGNTFYGYTF
.,once,TRBV27,TRBJ1-6,TGTGCCAGCAGTTTATCCAGGGGTCATTCACCCCTCCACTTT,CASSLSRGHSPLHF
TRBD1,.,TRBV6-2/TRBV6-3,TRBJ2-2,TGTGCCAGCAGTTACCGACAGGGGGATGAGACCGGGGAGCTGTTTTTT,CASSYRQGDETGELFF
TRBD1,once,TRBV7-9,TRBJ2-5,TGTGCCAGCGGTAAGGGACAGGGAGAGACCCAGTACTTC,CASGKGQGETQYF
TRBD2,.,TRBV7-7,TRBJ2-3,TGTGCTAGCAGCACCGGACTAGCGGGGGCGGGGGATACGCAGTATTTT,CASSTGLAGAGDTQYF
TRBD2,.,TRBV7-6,TRBJ2-2,TGTGCCAGCAGCGGAGGGACTAGTTTTTTGTCCGGGGAGCTGTTTTTT,CASSGGTSFLSGELFF
TRBD2,.,TRBV27,TRBJ2-2,TGTGCCAGCAACGGGGGGGTGGTCGGGGAGCTGTTTTTT,CASNGGVVGELFF
.,.,TRBV5-1,TRBJ2-5,TGCGCCAGCAGCTCAGGGGATCAAGAGACCCAGTACTTC,CASSSGDQETQYF
TRBD1,once,TRBV28,TRBJ1-4,TGTGCCAGCAGTGGCCCGACAGGGGTGAATGAAAAACTGTTTTTT,CASSGPTGVNEKLFF
.,.,TRBV4-2,TRBJ1-2,TGTGCCAGCAGCCAAGATTGGGCACCTACTAACTATGGCTACACCTTC,CASSQDWAPTNYGYTF
.,.,TRBV6-2/TRBV6-3,TRBJ1-2,TGTGCCAGCAGTTACTCCCAGAATAACTATGGCTACACCTTC,CASSYSQNNYGYTF
.,few,TRBV25-1,TRBJ1-6,TGTGCCAGCAGTACAGGGAATAATTCACCCCTCCACTTT,CASSTGNNSPLHF
TRBD1,.,TRBV7-2,TRBJ2-5,TGTGCCAGCAGCCCACAGCGGACAGGGGGCGGGGAGACCCAGTACTTC,CASSPQRTGGGETQYF
TRBD2,once,TRBV19,TRBJ2-1,TGTGCCAGTAGTGGGACTAGCGGGGGGCCAAACAATGAGCAGTTCTTC,CASSGTSGGPNNEQFF
TRBD2,.,TRBV2,TRBJ2-1,TGTGCCAGCAGAACTAGCGGGGGTCCCTACAATGAGCAGTTCTTC,CASRTSGGPYNEQFF
.,.,TRBV28,TRBJ1-2,TGTGCCAGCAGTTACAGGGCGAACTATGGCTACACCTTC,CASSYRANYGYTF
.,.,TRBV7-2,TRBJ1-5,TGTGCCAGCAGCTTAAGGGGTTCACAAAACAATCAGCCCCAGCATTTT,CASSLRGSQNNQPQHF
.,.,TRBV12-2,TRBJ1-1,TGTGCAAGTCGAAGAGTGGGGTGGGGCATGAACACTGAAGCTTTCTTT,CASRRVGWGMNTEAFF
.,.,TRBV4-1,TRBJ1-5,TGCGCCAGCAGCCAAGGACAGGCACCTAATCAGCCCCAGCATTTT,CASSQGQAPNQPQHF
.,.,TRBV6-5,TRBJ1-1,TGTGCAGCATCTTGGGGGCAGAACACTGAAGCTTTCTTT,CAASWGQNTEAFF
TRBD1,.,TRBV30,TRBJ2-7,TGTGCCTGGAGTCCCGGGGTGGACAGGGGGCTTTACTCCTACGAGCAGTACTTC,CAWSPGVDRGLYSYEQYF
.,.,TRBV2,TRBJ2-1,TGTGCCAGCACCAGACTACAACAGTCCTACAATGAGCAGTTCTTC,CASTRLQQSYNEQFF
.,.,TRBV5-1,TRBJ2-2,TGCGCCAGCAGCTTGTACCAGGATACGAACACCGGGGAGCTGTTTTTT,CASSLYQDTNTGELFF
.,.,TRBV6-2/TRBV6-3,TRBJ2-7,TGTGCCAGCAGTTACTGGCAGGATTACGAGCAGTACTTC,CASSYWQDYEQYF